Listed below are T cell receptor beta chains from one sample, sequenced in a study of blood T cells in healthy people across ages. TCRdb independently ran MiXCR on the 5' RACE reads; one entry per CDR3 protein. The repertoire holds about 590,000 distinct CDR3 sequences, 25% to 35% seen once, with around 14% in the top ten. What was sequenced was blood. The source is a woman of 80 years or more in good health. CDR3s leave out the opening cysteine and the closing phenylalanine or tryptophan.

J gene,CDR3 length,V gene,CDR3 protein
TRBJ2-3,15,TRBV4-2,ASSQELAGSYTDTQY
TRBJ1-2,11,TRBV15,ATSRTGFYGYT
TRBJ1-5,15,TRBV6-6,ASSPGGTGYNNQPQH
TRBJ1-5,11,TRBV6-5,ASSEGDVYPQH
TRBJ2-1,14,TRBV6-1,ASSEAERGILGEQF
TRBJ2-7,10,TRBV6-2/TRBV6-3,ASSSKRGEQY
TRBJ2-7,10,TRBV30,AWSQASYEQY
TRBJ1-5,13,TRBV5-1,ASSSDGTTNQPQH
TRBJ1-2,10,TRBV7-9,ANSPSGYGYT
TRBJ1-1,14,TRBV28,ASSSPYGRGPDEAF
TRBJ2-1,12,TRBV20-1,SARKAQSYNEQF
TRBJ1-1,12,TRBV11-2,ASSLETGNTEAF
TRBJ2-5,13,TRBV7-2,ASSLWGQKQETQY
TRBJ2-1,12,TRBV20-1,SARERLKLSEQF
TRBJ1-1,13,TRBV7-2,ASSPQGRFNTEAF
TRBJ1-1,13,TRBV6-5,ASSYSSPSNTEAF
TRBJ2-1,15,TRBV6-2/TRBV6-3,ASSYGQGGGFYNEQF
TRBJ2-3,10,TRBV29-1,SHDQISDTQY
TRBJ2-5,13,TRBV30,AWSPGVGIKETQY
TRBJ2-3,12,TRBV5-4,ASSLVQGVDTQY
TRBJ2-3,11,TRBV7-9,ASRRDRGGTQY
TRBJ2-2,13,TRBV5-1,ASSLGSANTGELF
TRBJ2-1,15,TRBV4-1,ASSQPLAGGSYNEQF
TRBJ2-1,11,TRBV29-1,SMGQGTYNEQF
TRBJ2-1,13,TRBV6-2/TRBV6-3,ASSRLAGTYNEQF
TRBJ2-1,11,TRBV12-3/TRBV12-4,ASTQSGYNEQF
TRBJ1-2,12,TRBV6-5,ASSRTGASYGYT
TRBJ1-2,11,TRBV3-1,ASSSSRLYGYT
TRBJ1-1,13,TRBV6-2/TRBV6-3,ASRTAGRSLTEAF